This TCR beta chain was sequenced during a study of blood T cell repertoires in COVID-19. Study overall: Acute and convalescent COVID-19 samples came from the United States, Italy and Spain. The cDNA or gDNA used as material had been derived from T cells, B-cell-depleted T cells, or PBMCs.

V lost 7 bases and J lost 5; bases outside the gene matches: 4. There are 15 residues in the CDR3. The germline V gene encodes CDR1 SNHLY and CDR2 FYNNEI. Recruited during active infection, patients (from Seattle) were subsequently followed longitudinally. Generated by immunoSEQ multiplex PCR, the TCRdb table keeps only in-frame clones and is missing some. The sample shows 250,000 to 300,000 clones, 85% to 90% of them seen only once. Sequencing input: peripheral blood. The chain links TRBV2 to TRBJ2-2; TRBD2 aligns across 13 bases. This receptor was obtained from a woman in her forties or fifties with COVID-19, enrolled during active disease. CDR3 loop: CASIRTSGRTGELFF. The CDR3 coding sequence is TGTGCCAGCATACGGACTAGCGGGAGAACCGGGGAGCTGTTTTTT.